A single TCR beta chain is shown here with its context. With V trimmed by 2 bases and J by 3 bases, 6 bases remained unmatched. The CDR3 totals 16 residues. Germline V gene data show CDR1 as SGHRS and CDR2 as YFSETQ. The sample belongs to a study of cytomegalovirus exposure and HLA in healthy donors. PCR primers comprised 60 Vbeta and 13 Jbeta primers. Profiling relied on immunoSEQ multiplex PCR, and the TCRdb table lists in-frame clones only, not all of them. In the table there are more than 150,000 clones, roughly nine tenths of which are singletons. The receptor's source is a girl under three years old in good health and CMV-seronegative. The chain recombines TRBV5-1 with TRBJ2-1; TRBD2 matches 9 bases. Sequences were obtained from PBMCs. Here the CDR3 DNA reads TGCGCCAGCAGCTTCTTTAGCGGGAGTGGCTACAATGAGCAGTTCTTC. Amino acid sequence: CASSFFSGSGYNEQFF. The complete variable domain, with remaining parts taken from reference TRBV5-1 and TRBJ2-1, reads KAGVTQTPRYLIKTRGQQVTLSCSPISGHRSVSWYQQTPGQGLQFLFEYFSETQRNKGNFPGRFSGRQFSNSRSEMNVSTLELGDSALYLCASSFFSGSGYNEQFFGPGTRLTVL.